The sequence of this T cell receptor beta chain was determined in a study of technical replicates of blood from a few donors. Sequencing was performed with immunoSEQ multiplex PCR; in TCRdb, only in-frame clones are kept and a portion is missing. Of about 80,000 clones in the sample, about 91% were seen once. With 0 bases clipped from V and 4 bases from J, the junction kept 4 bases outside the gene matches. CDR1 LNHNV and CDR2 YYDKDF come from the germline V gene (reference sequence). The CDR3 has 15 amino acids. This clone was seen once. The chain links TRBV15 to TRBJ2-5, with 8 bases lining up with TRBD1. What was sequenced was T cells isolated from PBMCs. The clonotype comes from a human donor in good health. CDR3 in DNA: TGTGCCACCAGCAGAGATCAGGGGGCTCGAGAGACCCAGTACTTC. Its translation: CATSRDQGARETQYF.